This TCR beta chain derives from a study of OX40 agonist ivuxolimab in advanced cancers. About the research overall: Prior therapy, whether anti-PD-1, anti-PD-L1 or anti-CTLA-4, was allowed, and more than 35% had some. Three dose-escalation patients had partial responses: one with hepatocellular carcinoma and two with cutaneous melanoma. Notes on the study in general: At doses 0.1 to 3.0 mg/kg, CD4+ and CD8+ clones expanded. Antigen specificity of clonally expanded peripheral T cells was not established.

The germline V gene has CDR1 MNHEY and CDR2 SMNVEV (reference sequence). Losses at the gene ends were 4 bases for V and 2 bases for J; bases not matched to a gene: 7. This CDR3 region has 16 residues. Turning to this clone: Antigen: not known.

TCRdb's table, derived via immunoSEQ multiplex PCR, lists solely in-frame clones and lacks some. This sample has some 81,000 clones, with about 83% found just once. This chain connects TRBV27 to TRBJ1-4; the match to TRBD1 covers 7 bases. Sequenced material: CD4+ or CD8+ T cells sorted from blood, taken in a trial of the OX40 agonist ivuxolimab. The TCR sequence derives from an adult with an advanced solid tumor such as melanoma, head and neck, liver or kidney cancer. The CDR3 loop reads CASSSVLGGTNEKLFF. The CDR3, as DNA: TGTGCCAGCAGTTCCGTTCTAGGGGGCACTAATGAAAAACTGTTTTTT.